A single sample is the source of the 32 T cell receptor beta chains below, sequenced in a study of CD8+CD57+ T cells in acquired aplastic anemia. Investigators profiled TCR beta VDJ and CDR3 from genomic DNA template. TCRdb fed the reads into MiXCR, producing one record per CDR3 protein. The sample consists of fewer than 200,000 distinct CDR3 sequences, around 60% of them appearing once. The sequenced sample was sorted CD4+, CD8+, or CD8+CD57+ T cells (not recorded which) from PBMCs. These receptor sequences come from a human donor in good health.

V gene TRBV29-1 combines with J gene TRBJ2-5; 7 nucleotides align to TRBD1. This CDR3 has 12 amino acids. The V gene end was trimmed by 3 bases and the J gene end by 2 bases; junction bases not matched to a gene: 0. Germline CDR1 SQVTM, CDR2 ANQGSEA. For the CDR3, the DNA is TGCAGCGTTGACAGGGGGCAAGAGACCCAGTACTTC. This gives the protein CSVDRGQETQYF.

The sample holds one count of this clonotype. One end of the junction varies from germline; a read error may be responsible. The chain couples TRBV2 to TRBJ2-7, with D maybe TRBD1 (6 bases). The CDR3 contains 11 residues. CDR1 SNHLY and CDR2 FYNNEI come from the germline V gene. The CDR3 region has the DNA TGTGCCAGCACCGAACGGAAACAGGGATGGTTC. Translating it yields CASTERKQGWF.

The chain couples TRBV19 to TRBJ2-5, with 9 bases aligning to TRBD1. The CDR3 is 15 residues long. CDR1 LNHDA and CDR2 SQIVND come from the germline V gene (reference sequence). V lost 5 bases and J lost 3; bases outside the gene matches: 7. The CDR3 DNA reads as TGTGCCAGTAGTGTAACAGGGGGCGAGAAAGAGACCCAGTACTTC. Protein sequence: CASSVTGGEKETQYF.

The genes are TRBV24-1 and TRBJ2-3; D gene ambiguous. The CDR3 spans 14 residues. CDR1 KGHDR and CDR2 SFDVKD come from the germline V gene. The V and J ends lost 4 bases and 1 base respectively, with 8 bases between them. This CDR3 reads CATSDRAGTDTQYF. CDR3 nucleotides: TGTGCCACCAGTGACCGTGCAGGCACAGATACGCAGTATTTT.

The table lists this clonotype with many counts. The chain couples TRBV12-3 or TRBV12-4 to TRBJ2-7; TRBD1 matches 7 bases. V dropped 6 bases and J dropped 3; count of bases not matched to a gene: 8. This CDR3 is 14 amino acids long. The CDR3 sequence: CASRADRDDYEQYF. The DNA of the CDR3 is TGTGCCAGCAGGGCCGACAGGGACGACTACGAGCAGTACTTC.

The table lists this clonotype with many counts. This may arise from a read error, as a much more abundant clone is one base away. The chain recombines TRBV13 with TRBJ2-2; tentatively, D is TRBD2 (6 bases). The CDR3 extends over 15 amino acids. V lost 9 bases to trimming and J lost 2 bases, with 16 bases between them. Germline V gene lookup returns CDR1 PRHDT and CDR2 FYEKMQ (reference sequence). The chain's CDR3 is CARGRARDNTGELFF. CDR3 nucleotide sequence: TGTGCCAGAGGTCGGGCGCGGGATAACACCGGGGAGCTGTTTTTT.

The gene calls are TRBV20-1 and TRBJ2-7, with D hard to call. Trimming left V 1 base short and J 7 bases short, with 17 bases between. The CDR3 totals 14 residues. Per the germline V gene, CDR1 is DFQATT and CDR2 is SNEGSKA (reference sequence). CDR3 nucleotides: TGCAGTGCTAGAGCGGCGGTTACATCTACGGAGCAGTACTTC. Encoded protein: CSARAAVTSTEQYF.

The chain employs TRBV19 and TRBJ2-1; 11 bases line up with TRBD2. With V trimmed by 5 bases and J by 3 bases, 9 bases remained unmatched. The germline V gene encodes CDR1 LNHDA and CDR2 SQIVND (reference sequence). The CDR3 totals 17 residues. As DNA, the CDR3 is TGTGCCAGTAGTCATGGAGGACTAGCGGGTTTCTACAATGAGCAGTTCTTC. This codes for CASSHGGLAGFYNEQFF.

V gene TRBV20-1 combines with J gene TRBJ2-7; TRBD1 might be the D (5 bases). With 6 bases removed from V and 9 bases from J, the gap between germline ends came to 15 bases. CDR3 length: 11 residues. In germline, CDR1 is DFQATT, CDR2 SNEGSKA (reference sequence). The DNA for the CDR3 is TGCAGTGCAACGACAGCGACGGGGCAGTACTTC. Amino acid sequence: CSATTATGQYF.

This clonotype was seen only once. The V gene is TRBV2, the J gene TRBJ2-6, with TRBD2 as a possible D gene (6 bases). The CDR3 has 16 amino acids. The germline V and J ends were trimmed by 4 bases and 2 bases, with 12 bases remaining between them. Germline V gene sequence: CDR1 SNHLY, CDR2 FYNNEI. The CDR3 loop is CASSVTGTAGANVLTF. CDR3 in DNA: TGTGCCAGCAGTGTTACCGGGACTGCTGGGGCCAACGTCCTGACTTTC.

V and J are TRBV12-3 or TRBV12-4 and TRBJ1-6; the D is unclear. V dropped 6 bases and J dropped 11 bases, with 14 bases sitting between them. The CDR3 runs to 13 residues. The CDR3 DNA is TGTGCCAGCAGCCCAGGTCCCGGGACACCCCTCCACTTT. Translated: CASSPGPGTPLHF.

This chain joins TRBV29-1 and TRBJ2-7; D is ambiguous. V was shortened by 4 bases and J by 0 bases, with 10 bases between the two germline ends. Germline lookup yields CDR1 SQVTM and CDR2 ANQGSEA. This CDR3 has 13 amino acids. CDR3 sequence (DNA): TGCAGCGTTGTTAACGGGTCCTCCTACGAGCAGTACTTC. This gives the protein CSVVNGSSYEQYF.

The chain has TRBV28 and TRBJ2-3, with TRBD2 as a possible D gene (6 bases). The CDR3 covers 17 residues. Trimming removed 5 bases at V and 2 bases at J, with 20 bases between. Germline CDR1 and CDR2: MDHEN and SYDVKM. The chain's CDR3 is CASSLYSGGGPTDTQYF. CDR3 DNA: TGTGCCAGCAGTCTATATAGCGGCGGAGGGCCCACAGATACGCAGTATTTT.

The sample holds many counts of this clonotype. The chain uses TRBV5-6 and TRBJ2-7; TRBD2 agrees at 9 bases. The CDR3 consists of 14 residues. Germline V gives CDR1 SGHDT, CDR2 YYEEEE. Losses at the gene ends were 3 bases for V and 10 bases for J; bases not matched to a gene: 11. The CDR3, as DNA: TGTGCCAGCAGCTCTGGGACTAGCCCGCCTACACAGTACTTC. The encoded protein is CASSSGTSPPTQYF.

The J gene is TRBJ2-3, the V gene TRBV7-8; D gene uncertain. The V gene's germline CDR1 is SGHVS and CDR2 FQNEAQ. CDR3 length equals 15 residues. V was trimmed by 5 bases and J by 6 bases, leaving 18 bases between them. Here the CDR3 DNA reads TGTGCCAGCAGCCCGGTGGATGCTCTTTTGGATACGCAGTATTTT. Amino acids: CASSPVDALLDTQYF. The whole variable domain, remainder taken from reference TRBV7-8 and TRBJ2-3, is GAGVSQSPRYKVAKRGQDVALRCDPISGHVSLFWYQQALGQGPEFLTYFQNEAQLDKSGLPSDRFFAERPEGSVSTLKIQRTQQEDSAVYLCASSPVDALLDTQYFGPGTRLTVL.

As concerns this clonotype: A much larger clone is a single base away; this may be a read error. This chain links TRBV4-3 with TRBJ2-2; possible D gene TRBD2, 5 bases. CDR3 length: 14 residues. Germline V gives CDR1 LGHNA, CDR2 YSLEER. CDR3 residues: CASSQDRYTGELVF. In DNA, the CDR3 is TGCGCCAGCAGCCAAGATCGATACACCGGGGAGCTGGTTTTT.

Many counts were recorded for this clonotype. This chain links TRBV13 with TRBJ2-2; D not resolved. This CDR3 has 14 amino acids. Germline-derived CDR1 and CDR2 are PRHDT and FYEKMQ (reference sequence). Between the trimmed V and J ends, which lost 5 bases and 1 base, there was a span of 8 bases. CDR3 sequence (DNA): TGTGCCAGCAGCCAGAGATGGAACACCGGGGAGCTGTTTTTT. Amino acids: CASSQRWNTGELFF.

This clonotype was counted many times. The rearrangement links TRBV12-3 or TRBV12-4 to TRBJ2-5; 7 bases are a match to TRBD2. The CDR3 has 15 residues. V was clipped by 3 bases and J by 4 bases; unmatched bases: 8. CDR3 coding DNA: TGTGCCAGCAGTTTCCCGGGGGGAACGGGAGAGACCCAGTACTTC. This translates into CASSFPGGTGETQYF.

The V call is TRBV6-4, the J call TRBJ2-3; D gene unclear. Trimming removed 6 bases from V and 3 bases from J, with 10 bases in between. From germline, CDR1 is MRHNA and CDR2 SNTAGT. CDR3 size: 13 residues. The CDR3 DNA reads TGTGCCAGCAGAACCCTAGGGACAGATACGCAGTATTTT. Translation: CASRTLGTDTQYF.

Comments on this clonotype: The junction differs from germline at one of its ends, possibly a read error. J is TRBJ2-3 and V is TRBV7-9, with a weak D call TRBD2 (6 bases). Looked up from germline, CDR1 is SEHNR and CDR2 is FQNEAQ (reference sequence). This CDR3 is 16 amino acids long. The chain's CDR3 is CASSPLPLATGDTHYF. The CDR3 DNA follows: TGCGCCAGCAGCCCCCTCCCACTAGCAACGGGAGATACGCACTATTTT.

J is TRBJ1-1 and V is TRBV20-1; no definite D call. This CDR3 spans 11 amino acids. Germline-derived CDR1 and CDR2 are DFQATT and SNEGSKA (reference sequence). V lost 6 bases and J lost 1, with 6 bases in between. The CDR3 here is CSADRNTEAFF. The CDR3 coding sequence is TGCAGTGCAGACCGGAACACTGAAGCTTTCTTT.

The rearrangement joins TRBV7-8 to TRBJ2-1, with TRBD2 identical over 7 bases. CDR1 is SGHVS, CDR2 FQNEAQ, per germline. CDR3 size: 16 residues. Losses at the gene ends were 5 bases for V and 4 bases for J; bases not matched to a gene: 11. As DNA, the CDR3 is TGTGCCAGCAGCAGGTTTCCTAGCGGCGATTACAATGAGCAGTTCTTC. Its protein product is CASSRFPSGDYNEQFF.

The chain combines TRBV20-1 with TRBJ1-1; possible D gene TRBD1, 5 bases. Trimming shortened V by 1 base and J by 1 base, and 16 bases separated the two germline ends. The length of the CDR3 is 16 residues. In germline, CDR1 is DFQATT, CDR2 SNEGSKA (reference sequence). The CDR3 protein is CSARVRGTGENTEAFF. The CDR3 DNA is TGCAGTGCTAGAGTACGGGGGACGGGGGAGAACACTGAAGCTTTCTTT.

At least ten counts were recorded for this clonotype. This sequence joins TRBV7-8 and TRBJ1-5; tentatively, D is TRBD1 (6 bases). The germline CDR1 and CDR2 sequences are SGHVS and FQNEAQ. This CDR3 contains 15 residues. V gave up 5 bases and J gave up 4 bases, with 15 bases separating them. CDR3 bases: TGTGCCAGCAGCCCTGATCGAGACAGGAATCAGCCCCAGCATTTT. Translation gives CASSPDRDRNQPQHF.

This clonotype showed up just a few times. CDR3 nucleotides: TGCGCCAGCAGCTTGGCTGGGGGTTCCTATAATTCACCCCTCCACTTT. It translates to CASSLAGGSYNSPLHF. The chain uses TRBV5-1 and TRBJ1-6, with D possibly matching TRBD1 (5 bases). Germline V gives CDR1 SGHRS, CDR2 YFSETQ. Between the trimmed V and J ends, which lost 0 bases and 1 base, there was a span of 8 bases. The CDR3 sequence is 16 residues long.

The gene calls are TRBV7-8 and TRBJ1-1; 7 nucleotides match TRBD1. Germline CDR1 and CDR2: SGHVS and FQNEAQ. V shed 4 bases, J shed 3 bases, and the junction held 8 bases outside the gene matches. The CDR3 runs to 15 residues. The CDR3: CASSSDRVPDTEAFF. As DNA, the CDR3 is TGTGCCAGCAGCTCAGACAGGGTACCTGACACTGAAGCTTTCTTT.

This clonotype was observed many times. V is TRBV7-2 and J is TRBJ2-1; 8 nucleotides match TRBD2. Germline CDR1 is SGHTA and CDR2 is FQGNSA. The CDR3 extends over 15 amino acids. The junction had 5 bases not matched to a gene; V was cut back by 1 base and J by 6 bases. The chain's CDR3 is CASSLVASGSNEQFF. CDR3 sequence (DNA): TGTGCCAGCAGCTTAGTTGCCAGCGGGAGCAATGAGCAGTTCTTC.

This clonotype showed up just once. The CDR3: CASSFVRFSGANVLTF. The DNA of the CDR3 is TGTGCCAGCAGCTTTGTAAGATTCTCTGGGGCCAACGTCCTGACTTTC. J is TRBJ2-6 and V is TRBV7-2; D ambiguous. In germline, CDR1 is SGHTA, CDR2 FQGNSA. Between the trimmed V and J ends, which lost 3 bases and 0 bases, there was a span of 9 bases. CDR3 size: 16 residues.

The chain couples TRBV20-1 to TRBJ1-6; D not resolved. The germline V gene encodes CDR1 DFQATT and CDR2 SNEGSKA (reference sequence). There are 15 residues in the CDR3. The V end was cut by 5 bases, the J end by 6 bases, with 17 bases between. CDR3 DNA: TGCAGTGCTGCCTTTGGGCAGGAGTTTAATTCACCCCTCCACTTT. Amino acid sequence: CSAAFGQEFNSPLHF.

With regard to this clonotype: A much larger clone differs by one base, so this may be a read error. The conserved closing phenylalanine or tryptophan is absent in this CDR3, likely reflecting a read error. The chain recombines TRBV7-2 with TRBJ2-1; perhaps TRBD1 as D (5 bases). The ends were cut back, 4 bases at V and 2 bases at J, with 6 bases in the middle. This CDR3 spans 13 amino acids. CDR1 and CDR2 from the germline V gene are SGHTA and FQGNSA. CDR3 amino acids: CASSSTAYNEQFS. Here the CDR3 DNA reads TGTGCCAGCAGCTCGACAGCCTACAATGAGCAGTTCTCC.

The chain joins TRBV2 to TRBJ1-1; D is ambiguous. Germline V gene lookup returns CDR1 SNHLY and CDR2 FYNNEI. V gave up 4 bases and J gave up 3 bases, with 12 bases separating them. This CDR3 has 14 amino acids. The chain's CDR3 is CASSVSTKDTEAFF. The CDR3, as DNA: TGTGCCAGCAGTGTTTCAACAAAGGACACTGAAGCTTTCTTT.

This clonotype has only one observation. A single base separates this from a much larger clone, so it may be a read error. This sequence joins TRBV15 and TRBJ2-1; 11 bases map to TRBD1. This CDR3 is 14 amino acids long. CDR1 and CDR2 (germline): LNHNV, YYDKDF (reference sequence). CDR3 DNA: TGTGTCACCAGCAGGGACAGGGGGTCGAATGAGCAGTCCTTC. It is translated as CVTSRDRGSNEQSF.